What follows is one T cell receptor (beta chain) and its context. This sample is drawn from a study of TIL therapy for anti-PD-1-resistant metastatic lung cancer. The time point here: pre-treatment sample, taken before nivolumab and TIL therapy. V dropped 4 bases and J dropped 2; count of bases not matched to a gene: 8. This CDR3 spans 15 amino acids. Germline CDR1 SGHRS, CDR2 YFSETQ. The immunoSEQ assay was v3. Assay: immunoSEQ multiplex PCR; the TCRdb copy retains only in-frame clones and omits some. The table shows over 15,000 clones, with roughly 72% occurring only once. Material: blood, obtained at baseline. J is TRBJ1-1 and V is TRBV5-1, with 7 bases that match TRBD1. The TCR sequence derives from a person aged 30 to 80 with non-small cell lung cancer. CDR3 loop: CASSRTGDINTEAFF. CDR3 nucleotides: TGCGCCAGCAGCAGAACAGGGGATATAAACACTGAAGCTTTCTTT.